This T cell receptor beta chain was captured by sequencing in a study of human T cells and chemical hapten exposure. Study-wide context: The study sensitized with 2% DPC on a roughly 2 cm by roughly 2 cm patch of upper inner arm skin.

As processed by the authors: Counts of TCRs in each sample centred on a median of around 100,000 and extended from roughly 23,000 to 700,000. MiXCR, run by TCRdb on the RACE reads, gives a single entry per CDR3 protein. The V and J calls reflect TCRdb's pipeline rather than the authors' work. There are 200,000 to 300,000 distinct CDR3 sequences in the sample; 7.5% to 10% occur only once, and approximately 2.3% lies in the top ten. This CDR3 has 14 amino acids. With 8 bases removed from V and 4 bases from J, the gap between germline ends came to 17 bases. From germline, CDR1 is MNHEY and CDR2 SVGEGT. The time point here: pre-sensitization, week 0. Stated treatment: therapeutic diphenylcyclopropenone sensitization with weekly scalp DPC. RNA extraction used unfractionated whole blood as the source of total RNA.

This chain connects TRBV6-2 or TRBV6-3 to TRBJ1-1, with D hard to call. The starting material was whole blood, obtained in connection with sensitization to the hapten diphenylcyclopropenone (DPC). The receptor was isolated from a woman aged 40-49 years with alopecia areata. Some clones in this sample may be carry-over from other donors' samples. The CDR3 DNA reads TGTGCCAGCTCCTCCGGAGGCCTGAGCACTGAAGCTTTCTTT. Its protein is CASSSGGLSTEAFF.